The 30 T cell receptor beta chains listed next were all sequenced from one sample in a study of T cells after somatic rescue of genetic block. Profiled with immunoSEQ multiplex PCR; TCRdb holds only in-frame clones, not every one. The sample has 85,000 to 90,000 clones, about 90% seen once; the top ten hold more than 1.5%. The sample was peripheral blood mononuclear cells (PBMCs). All receptors come from a woman in her late teens or twenties.

V is TRBV7-2 and J is TRBJ1-5, with D uncertain. This CDR3 has 15 residues. CDR1 and CDR2 from the germline V gene are SGHTA and FQGNSA. V was pared by 1 base and J by 3 bases, with 10 bases between. The CDR3 region has the DNA TGTGCCAGCAGCTTAGTCCCAGACTACAATCAGCCCCAGCATTTT. It encodes CASSLVPDYNQPQHF.

This rearrangement joins TRBV29-1 to TRBJ1-2, with 7 bases lining up with TRBD1. The germline gives CDR1 SQVTM, CDR2 ANQGSEA. The V segment lost 2 bases and the J segment 2 bases; nucleotides outside the gene matches: 2. The CDR3 is 13 residues long. CDR3 sequence reads: CSVERGPNYGYTF. The CDR3, as DNA: TGCAGCGTTGAAAGGGGGCCCAACTATGGCTACACCTTC.

This chain links TRBV7-6 with TRBJ2-7; 7 bases line up with TRBD2. Germline trimming cut 7 bases from V and 3 bases from J; bases unmatched to any gene: 6. The CDR3 extends over 13 amino acids. Per the germline V gene, CDR1 is SGHVS and CDR2 is FNYEAQ. Written as DNA, the CDR3 is TGTGCCAGCACTACTAGCGTCGACTACGAGCAGTACTTC. Amino acid sequence: CASTTSVDYEQYF.

The gene calls are TRBV5-4 and TRBJ2-7; possibly TRBD1 or TRBD2 for D (6 bases each). CDR1 and CDR2 from the germline V gene are SGHNT and YYREEE (reference sequence). The V end was cut by 2 bases, the J end by 3 bases, with 18 bases between. This CDR3 spans 16 amino acids. The CDR3 coding sequence is TGTGCCAGCAGCTTTGGCCGGGGGACATGGGACTACGAGCAGTACTTC. Translating gives CASSFGRGTWDYEQYF. Full variable domain (remainder filled in from reference TRBV5-4 and TRBJ2-7): ETGVTQSPTHLIKTRGQQVTLRCSSQSGHNTVSWYQQALGQGPQFIFQYYREEENGRGNFPPRFSGLQFPNYSSELNVNALELDDSALYLCASSFGRGTWDYEQYFGPGTRLTVT.

V is TRBV5-4 and J is TRBJ2-2, with 10 bases that match TRBD2. This CDR3 contains 14 residues. The V segment lost 4 bases and the J segment 9 bases; nucleotides outside the gene matches: 6. Germline-derived CDR1 and CDR2 are SGHNT and YYREEE (reference sequence). The CDR3 sequence: CASSGLAGDRELFF. In DNA, the CDR3 is TGTGCCAGCAGCGGTCTAGCGGGAGACAGGGAGCTGTTTTTT. The whole variable domain, filled in from reference TRBV5-4 and TRBJ2-2, reads ETGVTQSPTHLIKTRGQQVTLRCSSQSGHNTVSWYQQALGQGPQFIFQYYREEENGRGNFPPRFSGLQFPNYSSELNVNALELDDSALYLCASSGLAGDRELFFGEGSRLTVL.

This clone appeared once. The CDR3 sequence is CASRGGDRQFSYEQYF. CDR3 nucleotide sequence: TGTGCCAGCCGGGGGGGAGACAGGCAGTTCTCCTACGAGCAGTACTTC. V usage is TRBV28 and J usage is TRBJ2-7; 8 bases match TRBD2. Unmatched junction bases numbered 12, after V lost 8 bases and J lost 0 bases. This CDR3 is built from 16 residues. The germline CDR1 and CDR2 sequences are MDHEN and SYDVKM.

The V and J genes are TRBV28 and TRBJ1-5; D perhaps matches TRBD1 (6 bases). The germline gives CDR1 MDHEN, CDR2 SYDVKM. V shed 2 bases and J shed 14 bases, with 10 bases lying between them. The CDR3 has 11 amino acids. The CDR3: CASSLLRDKHF. The CDR3 bases are TGTGCCAGCAGTTTACTTAGGGACAAGCATTTT.

This clone showed up just once. One junction end does not reproduce the germline sequence, and a read error may be involved. The rearrangement uses TRBV11-2 and TRBJ2-5; D gene ambiguous. The CDR3 spans 11 residues. Per the germline V gene, CDR1 is SGHAT and CDR2 is FQNNGV. CDR3 nucleotide sequence: TGTGCCAGCAGCAGAAGGCGTCGCCCGGACTTC. This codes for CASSRRRRPDF.

This chain connects TRBV2 to TRBJ1-5; D is unresolved. Germline loops: CDR1 SNHLY, CDR2 FYNNEI. V was pared by 2 bases and J by 4 bases, with 12 bases between. The CDR3 totals 15 residues. The CDR3 DNA follows: TGTGCCAGCAGTGAACCTTTGGGGTTAAATCAGCCCCAGCATTTT. It encodes CASSEPLGLNQPQHF.

The chain joins TRBV5-1 to TRBJ1-1; D may be TRBD1 (5 bases). Trimming removed 5 bases at V and 1 base at J, with 21 bases between. Germline V gene sequence: CDR1 SGHRS, CDR2 YFSETQ. CDR3 length: 17 amino acids. The CDR3 DNA follows: TGCGCCAGCAGGGATACTAGACAGCTCTTCTCGAACACTGAAGCTTTCTTT. Its protein product is CASRDTRQLFSNTEAFF. The variable domain in full, completed from reference TRBV5-1 and TRBJ1-1, reads KAGVTQTPRYLIKTRGQQVTLSCSPISGHRSVSWYQQTPGQGLQFLFEYFSETQRNKGNFPGRFSGRQFSNSRSEMNVSTLELGDSALYLCASRDTRQLFSNTEAFFGQGTRLTVV.

The chain couples TRBV28 to TRBJ2-5; TRBD2 matches at 14 bases. Trimming at V came to 6 bases and at J to 5 bases, leaving 14 bases not matched to a gene. The CDR3 has 18 amino acids. Germline CDR1 and CDR2: MDHEN and SYDVKM. The CDR3 spells CASRSHQGLAGAGETQYF. CDR3 DNA: TGTGCCAGCAGGTCTCACCAGGGACTAGCGGGAGCTGGGGAGACCCAGTACTTC.

V and J are TRBV6-5 and TRBJ1-4; D may be TRBD1 (5 bases). The germline V gene has CDR1 MNHEY and CDR2 SVGAGI. Deletions cut 9 bases from V and 7 bases from J, with 18 bases between. The CDR3 totals 14 residues. CDR3 sequence reads: CASLPGGVFEKLFF. In DNA form, the CDR3 reads TGTGCCAGTCTACCCGGGGGAGTTTTTGAAAAACTGTTTTTT.

The chain combines TRBV2 with TRBJ2-7; 7 positions agree with TRBD2. V was clipped by 1 base and J by 3 bases; unmatched bases: 9. This CDR3 has 16 residues. Germline V gene sequence: CDR1 SNHLY, CDR2 FYNNEI. CDR3 amino acids: CASSEETSRHNYEQYF. In DNA, the CDR3 is TGTGCCAGCAGTGAAGAGACTAGCCGACACAACTACGAGCAGTACTTC.

This clone was detected only once. The chain recombines TRBV5-1 with TRBJ2-1; D remains ambiguous. The CDR3 runs 12 residues. Germline V CDR1 and CDR2: SGHRS, YFSETQ. V gave up 0 bases and J gave up 5 bases, with 3 bases separating them. CDR3 DNA sequence: TGCGCCAGCAGCTTGGGGCACAATGAGCAGTTCTTC. Translating gives CASSLGHNEQFF.

The chain employs TRBV28 and TRBJ2-3, with a possible D match to TRBD2 (5 bases). Trimming took 6 bases from V and 6 from J, leaving 16 bases between them. The CDR3 is 14 amino acids. The germline CDR1 and CDR2 sequences are MDHEN and SYDVKM. CDR3 bases: TGTGCCAGCAGCCCCCTGGCCCGCGGGGATACGCAGTATTTT. Protein product: CASSPLARGDTQYF.

The rearrangement joins TRBV28 to TRBJ1-1; 8 positions agree with TRBD1. The length of the CDR3 is 13 residues. From germline, CDR1 is MDHEN and CDR2 SYDVKM. Trimming removed 10 bases from V and 1 base from J; junction bases left unmatched: 5. CDR3 region: CAIGDRWNTEAFF. CDR3 bases: TGTGCCATCGGGGACAGGTGGAACACTGAAGCTTTCTTT.

This chain links TRBV29-1 with TRBJ2-1; a weak D match, TRBD2 (6 bases). The CDR3 is made up of 13 amino acids. CDR1 and CDR2 (germline): SQVTM, ANQGSEA. Between the trimmed V and J ends, which lost 6 bases and 4 bases, there was a span of 13 bases. The CDR3 reads CSVDLGRYNEQFF. The CDR3 bases are TGCAGCGTCGACTTAGGGAGGTACAATGAGCAGTTCTTC.

This clone was seen only a few times. This CDR3 is also generated by other DNA sequences in the sample. This chain links TRBV9 with TRBJ1-1; tentatively, D is TRBD1 (5 bases). There are 13 residues in the CDR3. CDR1 and CDR2 (germline): SGDLS, YYNGEE. Trimming took off 2 bases at V and 3 bases at J, with 8 bases between the two ends. The CDR3 DNA reads as TGTGCCAGCAGCGTCGGCAGGGACACTGAAGCTTTCTTT. Residues: CASSVGRDTEAFF.

The chain has TRBV4-3 and TRBJ2-7, with 13 bases that match TRBD2. V lost 0 bases to trimming and J lost 5 bases; unmatched junction nucleotides: 10. The CDR3 is 18 amino acids. Germline lookup yields CDR1 LGHNA and CDR2 YSLEER. The CDR3 DNA reads TGCGCCAGCAGCCAAGAGGGACTAGCGGGAAGCCGGTTTCACGAGCAGTACTTC. Translated: CASSQEGLAGSRFHEQYF.

The chain joins TRBV10-3 to TRBJ2-7, with D possibly being TRBD2 (6 bases). The germline CDR1 and CDR2 sequences are ENHRY and SYGVKD. The CDR3 has 14 amino acids. V lost 2 bases, J lost 3 bases, and 11 bases lay in between. In DNA form, the CDR3 reads TGTGCCATCAGTGAGCGGAGGGTGAGCTACGAGCAGTACTTC. Protein: CAISERRVSYEQYF.

The chain joins TRBV5-1 to TRBJ2-5, with a possible D match to TRBD1 (6 bases). Germline assignment: CDR1 SGHRS and CDR2 YFSETQ. V was trimmed by 2 bases and J by 5 bases, leaving 13 bases between them. This CDR3 has 14 amino acids. In DNA, the CDR3 is TGCGCCAGCAGCTTAAACAGGGTTGGGGAGACCCAGTACTTC. Its translation is CASSLNRVGETQYF.

V and J are TRBV2 and TRBJ2-6, with D possibly being TRBD1 (5 bases). The germline V and J ends were trimmed by 7 bases and 1 base, with 11 bases remaining between them. The germline V gene encodes CDR1 SNHLY and CDR2 FYNNEI. The CDR3 consists of 15 residues. The DNA for the CDR3 is TGTGCCAGCACGCAGGGTAGTTCTGGGGCCAACGTCCTGACTTTC. It translates to CASTQGSSGANVLTF.

The chain is built from TRBV4-2 and TRBJ1-5, with 9 bases identical to TRBD1. This CDR3 is 18 amino acids long. Per the germline V gene, CDR1 is LGHNA and CDR2 is YNFKEQ. The J segment lost 6 bases and the V segment lost 0 bases, leaving 12 bases of the junction unmatched. The CDR3 loop is CASSQEPLGQGVIQPQHF. The DNA for the CDR3 is TGTGCCAGCAGCCAAGAGCCTCTGGGACAGGGCGTGATTCAGCCCCAGCATTTT.

Remarks on this clone: Other nucleotide sequences from this sample produce the same CDR3. The chain joins TRBV28 to TRBJ2-7; no clear D gene. Germline-derived CDR1 and CDR2 are MDHEN and SYDVKM. The CDR3 covers 13 residues. The V end was cut by 3 bases, the J end by 0 bases, with 6 bases between. DNA for the CDR3: TGTGCCAGCAGTTTGCCTAGCTCCTACGAGCAGTACTTC. Its protein product is CASSLPSSYEQYF.

V and J are TRBV4-1 and TRBJ2-3; 9 nucleotides align to TRBD1. Trimming removed 5 bases from V and 1 base from J; junction bases left unmatched: 7. Germline CDR1 MGHRA, CDR2 YSYEKL. This CDR3 has 16 amino acids. The CDR3 DNA reads as TGCGCCAGCAGCTTACTAACAGGGGGCGGCACAGATACGCAGTATTTT. This encodes CASSLLTGGGTDTQYF.

The rearrangement links TRBV5-4 to TRBJ1-3; D ambiguous. CDR1 is SGHNT and CDR2 is YYREEE in the germline V gene (reference sequence). V was shortened by 4 bases and J by 4 bases, with 9 bases between the two germline ends. The CDR3 runs to 13 residues. In DNA, the CDR3 is TGTGCCAGCAGCCCTGGAGCGGGAAACACCATATATTTT. Encoded protein: CASSPGAGNTIYF.

The chain recombines TRBV29-1 with TRBJ1-2; 9 bases line up with TRBD1. V lost 6 bases to trimming and J lost 1 base; unmatched junction nucleotides: 6. The CDR3 totals 14 residues. Germline V gene lookup returns CDR1 SQVTM and CDR2 ANQGSEA. CDR3 coding DNA: TGCAGCGTCGCTTACAGGGGGCTTAACTATGGCTACACCTTC. This gives the protein CSVAYRGLNYGYTF.

The rearrangement joins TRBV10-3 to TRBJ1-5; TRBD1 might be the D (5 bases). Germline V CDR1 and CDR2: ENHRY, SYGVKD. The CDR3 has 15 amino acids. V lost 0 bases and J lost 3, with 9 bases in between. CDR3 residues: CAISESGVFNQPQHF. In DNA, the CDR3 is TGTGCCATCAGTGAGTCAGGGGTCTTCAATCAGCCCCAGCATTTT.

The rearrangement joins TRBV7-9 to TRBJ1-1; 7 nucleotides line up with TRBD1. J lost 1 base, V lost 5 bases, and 7 bases had no gene match. The CDR3 has 15 amino acids. In germline, CDR1 is SEHNR, CDR2 FQNEAQ (reference sequence). The CDR3 protein is CASSHTRGRNTEAFF. CDR3 DNA: TGTGCCAGCAGCCACACAAGGGGGCGGAACACTGAAGCTTTCTTT.

V gene TRBV19 combines with J gene TRBJ2-5; D perhaps matches TRBD1 (5 bases). Germline loops: CDR1 LNHDA, CDR2 SQIVND (reference sequence). The CDR3 is 14 amino acids. V dropped 3 bases and J dropped 2 bases, with 10 bases sitting between them. CDR3 nucleotide sequence: TGTGCCAGTAGTATTGTAGACAGTCAAGAGACCCAGTACTTC. It yields the protein CASSIVDSQETQYF.